This T cell receptor (beta chain) was sequenced in a study of blood T cell repertoires in COVID-19. Study details: Samples came from the United States, Italy and Spain, spanning acute and convalescent COVID-19. The analysed material was cDNA or gDNA that came from T cells, B-cell-depleted T cells, or PBMCs.

This clone was observed a few times. Germline values: CDR1 LGHDT, CDR2 YNNKEL (reference sequence). This CDR3 spans 13 amino acids. V dropped 4 bases and J dropped 9 bases, with 16 bases sitting between them. Original handling: Reference gene primer amplification in the assay estimated nucleated cell counts. Repertoires were generated with immunoSEQ multiplex PCR, while TCRdb's copy carries only in-frame clones and drops some. V and J calls plus clone size are reproduced from that table; the DNA served to infer D and trimming. The sample shows about 87,000 clones, around 81% of them seen only once. The chain carries TRBV3-1 (or the pseudogene TRBV3-2) and TRBJ2-7; perhaps TRBD1 as D (6 bases). This sequence originates from a woman in her sixties or seventies with acute or convalescent COVID-19. Sequences were obtained from peripheral blood. CDR3 in amino acids: CASSLSSQGAQYF. CDR3 DNA: TGTGCCAGCAGCCTGAGTTCACAGGGTGCGCAGTACTTC.